Listed below are T cell receptor beta chains from one sample, sequenced in a study of cytomegalovirus exposure and HLA in healthy donors. Libraries were prepared by immunoSEQ multiplex PCR; TCRdb keeps only in-frame clonotypes and omits some of them. The sample records tens of thousands of clones, approximately 82% being singletons. Sequencing input: PBMCs. The source is a woman aged 40 to 50 in good health and CMV-seropositive. Each CDR3 is given without its conserved first and last residue. The D gene is left open where the match is weak. Size is stated for part of the rows, as once, few or many counts, or as a class when the clone is expanded.

d_gene,abundance,v_gene,j_gene,CDR3aa
TRBD1,NA,TRBV9,TRBJ1-2,ASSEGQGESYGYT
TRBD1,few,TRBV18,TRBJ2-7,ASSPGDRAYEQY
NA,NA,TRBV5-4,TRBJ2-1,ASSLGPLSYNEQF
NA,few,TRBV6-1,TRBJ2-2,ASDRGGTGELF
TRBD1,NA,TRBV27,TRBJ1-1,ASSLSAVVRGSTEAF
TRBD2,NA,TRBV15,TRBJ2-1,ATSRDTLAGGPSPTYNEQF
TRBD1,once,TRBV6-6,TRBJ1-3,ASSKLTGDFGNTIY
NA,NA,TRBV21-1,TRBJ1-2,ASSKVGAAILGYGYT
NA,NA,TRBV5-1,TRBJ2-2,ASSRGSNTGELF
NA,NA,TRBV7-8,TRBJ1-5,ASSLQGLGNQPQH
NA,NA,TRBV7-9,TRBJ1-4,ASSLGAGSGSNEKLF
NA,few,TRBV27,TRBJ2-1,ASSLQGLDEQF
TRBD1,NA,TRBV27,TRBJ2-2,ASSLSGTGGYGTGELF
NA,few,TRBV29-1,TRBJ1-1,SIWTVGVEAF
NA,NA,TRBV27,TRBJ1-4,ASSLSTAPNEKLF
NA,NA,TRBV9,TRBJ2-3,ASSVGIPQRKSTDTQY
NA,NA,TRBV5-6,TRBJ2-1,ASSWQGSYNEQF
NA,NA,TRBV30,TRBJ2-7,AWSVRGISRGSSSYEQY
NA,NA,TRBV7-2,TRBJ1-5,ASSEEIGGNQPQH
TRBD2,NA,TRBV29-1,TRBJ2-7,SVPSGGRSYEQY
NA,NA,TRBV27,TRBJ2-3,ASSPQYADTQY
TRBD1,once,TRBV14,TRBJ1-1,ASTPSRTGVLQTGMNTEAF
TRBD2,few,TRBV2,TRBJ2-1,ASGGLAGVSAEQF
NA,NA,TRBV4-1,TRBJ2-2,ASSQDLWTSRGELF
NA,few,TRBV18,TRBJ2-7,ASCPSTGYYEQY
NA,NA,TRBV6-1,TRBJ1-1,ASSESGGRVVTEAF
NA,NA,TRBV12-5,TRBJ1-5,ASGIGQNSNQPQH
NA,few,TRBV4-2,TRBJ1-6,ASSQRQTLH
NA,NA,TRBV27,TRBJ2-7,ASSLMDSSSYEQY
NA,once,TRBV5-1,TRBJ2-3,ASSSEGFPTDTQY
TRBD2,NA,TRBV11-2,TRBJ2-7,ASSLERGVYYEQY
TRBD2,NA,TRBV9,TRBJ2-3,ASSVGTSGGATDTQY
NA,NA,TRBV18,TRBJ1-1,ASSPAGKSSEAF
NA,NA,TRBV2,TRBJ2-3,ASKTDSSTDTQY
NA,few,TRBV11-2,NA,ASSWAGSSYEQY
TRBD1,few,TRBV29-1,TRBJ2-3,SARNPGQGFDSGEITDTQY
NA,NA,TRBV6-1,TRBJ2-7,ASKEALTRGEQY
TRBD2,NA,TRBV5-1,TRBJ2-1,ASDSGGGYNEQF
TRBD1,NA,TRBV5-1,TRBJ1-1,ASSLGGRGLRFSKPEAF
NA,NA,TRBV2,TRBJ1-4,ASRLGGQGTEKLF
NA,NA,TRBV5-4,TRBJ1-2,ASSSGTTANYGYT
NA,NA,TRBV11-2,TRBJ1-6,ASSWLTAYNSPLH
NA,NA,TRBV19,TRBJ2-7,ASSEDVWPREKY
TRBD2,NA,TRBV7-9,TRBJ2-1,ASSLTGGWDSYNEQF
NA,NA,TRBV11-2,TRBJ2-7,ASSFGREQY
NA,NA,TRBV2,TRBJ2-1,ASKQEGNEQF
TRBD2,NA,TRBV10-1,TRBJ2-1,ASSETSGGYNEQF
NA,NA,TRBV6-6,TRBJ2-7,ASSVEPGISYEQY
NA,NA,TRBV6-1,TRBJ1-1,ASRDRLNTEAF
TRBD2,NA,TRBV9,TRBJ2-5,ASSVSGGRETQY
NA,NA,TRBV5-1,TRBJ1-3,ASSVKPPTDSGNTIY
TRBD1,NA,TRBV4-3,TRBJ2-6,ASSQVRTGSGANVLT